What follows are 24 T cell receptor delta chains derived from one specimen sequenced in a study of gamma-delta T cells after stem cell transplantation. TCRdb re-processed the RT-PCR reads using CATT. The data contain some 2,000 delta-chain clones, 11% to 15% of them singletons. What was sequenced was gamma-delta T cells. The receptors were gathered from a human donor. It is not recorded whose cells these are; they may come from a transplant donor.

The J gene call is TRDJ1, but no V gene call exists; the table's D call of TRDD3 was not tested on the DNA. The CDR3 loop spans 22 amino acids. The CDR3 nucleotides are TGTGCCGCATGTACCCCCGCGAAACTACAGCTTGATTTTCGAGGGTACACCGATAAACTCATCTTT. As protein: CAACTPAKLQLDFRGYTDKLIF.

This clone appeared a few times. This chain joins TRDV2 and TRDJ3; 12 positions match TRDD3. The V gene's germline CDR1 is GEAIGNYY and CDR2 EKD. This CDR3 comprises 20 residues. Germline trimming cut 3 bases from V and 3 bases from J; bases unmatched to any gene: 11. CDR3 sequence: CACDPMVLGDTGWDTRQMFF. The CDR3 bases are TGTGCCTGTGACCCCATGGTACTGGGGGATACCGGCTGGGACACCCGACAGATGTTTTTC.

By share of the sample, this clone is medium-sized. The chain is built from TRDV2 and TRDJ1, with 8 bases matching TRDD3. CDR1 and CDR2 from the germline V gene are GEAIGNYY and EKD. The V segment lost 0 bases and the J segment 0 bases; nucleotides outside the gene matches: 14. The CDR3 sequence is 19 residues long. The CDR3 sequence is CACDTVGRDTRIYTDKLIF. The DNA for the CDR3 is TGTGCCTGTGACACCGTAGGTAGGGATACGCGGATATACACCGATAAACTCATCTTT.

J is TRDJ1 and V is TRDV2; 7 nucleotides line up with TRDD3. The J gene, absent from TCRdb, was called here by matching the DNA to germline. V was clipped by 3 bases and J by 4 bases; unmatched bases: 16. Germline lookup yields CDR1 GEAIGNYY and CDR2 EKD. The CDR3 runs to 17 residues. The DNA for the CDR3 is TGTGCCTGTGACTCCATGACTGGGGATATTACCAGCGATAAACTCATCTTT. Protein sequence: CACDSMTGDITSDKLIF.

This clone was detected a few times. The gene calls are TRDV2 and TRDJ1; TRDD2 aligns across 9 bases. The CDR3 consists of 19 residues. CDR1 GEAIGNYY and CDR2 EKD come from the germline V gene. The junction had 21 bases not matched to a gene; V was cut back by 3 bases and J by 5 bases. The CDR3 loop is CACDPLPTLSRRVGDKLIF. Written as DNA, the CDR3 is TGTGCCTGTGACCCCCTTCCTACGCTTTCTCGTCGGGTGGGGGATAAACTCATCTTT.

Concerning this clone: TCRdb attributes to this sequence the protein of a much larger clone, which differs from the DNA translation at residue 12; a read error is likely, and the protein displayed is translated from the DNA. DNA of the CDR3: TGTGCCTGTGACACCGTGGGGGGGATACCTTACGCCGATAAACTCATCTTT. It encodes CACDTVGGIPYADKLIF. V usage is TRDV2 and J usage is TRDJ1; 9 bases map to TRDD3. The junction had 10 bases not matched to a gene; V was cut back by 0 bases and J by 3 bases. The length of the CDR3 is 17 residues. Germline-derived CDR1 and CDR2 are GEAIGNYY and EKD.

The CDR3 DNA follows: TGTGCCTGTGACACCCTCGCGGGGGGATTTAGGCCTAACACCGATAAACTCATCTTT. Translated, it gives CACDTLAGGFRPNTDKLIF. The chain carries TRDV2 and TRDJ1, with 7 positions matching TRDD3. The J segment lost 0 bases and the V segment lost 0 bases, leaving 15 bases of the junction unmatched. Germline lookup yields CDR1 GEAIGNYY and CDR2 EKD. The CDR3 length is 19 residues.

The rearrangement uses TRDV1 and TRDJ1; TRDD3 matches 11 bases. CDR3 size: 21 residues. CDR1 and CDR2 from the germline V gene are TSWWSYY and QGS. V lost 9 bases, J lost 2 bases, and 26 bases stayed unmatched. In DNA form, the CDR3 reads TGTGCTCTCTCCCCCTCGGAGAGGGTCGCTGGGGGATACCGAAAAACCGATAAACTCATCTTT. Translated, it gives CALSPSERVAGGYRKTDKLIF.

This clone was counted once. The genes are TRDV2 and TRDJ1, with 13 bases lining up with TRDD3. The J gene, left out of TCRdb, was set here by checking the DNA against germline. This CDR3 spans 18 amino acids. V dropped 4 bases and J dropped 2; count of bases not matched to a gene: 12. Per the germline V gene, CDR1 is GEAIGNYY and CDR2 is EKD. DNA for the CDR3: TGTGCCTGTGATAGCATTCAAACTGGGGGATACGCGACCGATAAACTCATCTTT. Amino acids: CACDSIQTGGYATDKLIF.

The DNA of the CDR3 is TGTGCCTGTGACACGGGGTACTGGGGGACCCGATCGTACACCGATAAACTCATCTTT. Its protein product is CACDTGYWGTRSYTDKLIF. The chain couples TRDV2 to TRDJ1; 9 bases are a match to TRDD3. With 1 base clipped from V and 0 bases from J, the junction kept 14 bases outside the gene matches. Germline values: CDR1 GEAIGNYY, CDR2 EKD. The CDR3 extends over 19 amino acids.

The V and J genes are TRDV2 and TRDJ1, with TRDD3 matching 12 bases. The CDR3 covers 15 residues. The trim removed 3 bases at V and 3 bases at J, leaving 4 bases unmatched. Germline V lookup: CDR1 GEAIGNYY, CDR2 EKD. Written as DNA, the CDR3 is TGTGCCTGTGACGGACTGGGGGATACCTCCGATAAACTCATCTTT. Amino acids: CACDGLGDTSDKLIF.

V is TRDV2 and J is TRDJ1; D possibly corresponds to TRDD3 (5 bases). The CDR3 covers 16 residues. From germline, CDR1 is GEAIGNYY and CDR2 EKD. V was shortened by 1 base and J by 0 bases, with 14 bases between the two germline ends. CDR3 residues: CACDTVIQGDTDKLIF. The CDR3 nucleotides are TGTGCCTGTGACACGGTGATACAGGGAGACACCGATAAACTCATCTTT.

This clone was found a few times. The rearrangement uses TRDV2 and TRDJ1; 13 positions agree with TRDD3. V lost 2 bases and J lost 0; bases outside the gene matches: 20. The CDR3 has 22 residues. Germline assignment: CDR1 GEAIGNYY and CDR2 EKD. CDR3 nucleotides: TGTGCCTGTGACATTTTACTGGGGGATACGCTACTGGGCAACGAGTACACCGATAAACTCATCTTT. The encoded protein is CACDILLGDTLLGNEYTDKLIF.

The chain employs TRDV2 and TRDJ1, with a tentative D call TRDD3 (6 bases). TCRdb gives no J gene; it was assigned here by matching the DNA to germline. V was cut by 0 bases and J by 9 bases, with 19 bases left in between. Germline V lookup: CDR1 GEAIGNYY, CDR2 EKD. The CDR3 extends over 15 amino acids. CDR3 nucleotide sequence: TGTGCCTGTGACACCGGAGGGGGGACTAGAGCAGAACTCATCTTT. Translating it yields CACDTGGGTRAELIF.

This clone was counted between two and nine times. A much more abundant neighbour one base away suggests this may be a read error. Within the sample, other DNA sequences also encode this same CDR3. The chain uses TRDV2 and TRDJ3; D gene uncertain. CDR3 size: 18 residues. Germline loops: CDR1 GEAIGNYY, CDR2 EKD. In nucleotides, the CDR3 is TGTGCTTGTGACACCGTCTCAAAGACCTCCTGGGACACCCGACAGATGTTTTTC. As protein: CACDTVSKTSWDTRQMFF.

The chain links TRDV2 to TRDJ1; TRDD3 aligns across 11 bases. This CDR3 has 18 residues. Looked up from germline, CDR1 is GEAIGNYY and CDR2 is EKD. The trim removed 0 bases at V and 2 bases at J, leaving 10 bases unmatched. CDR3 protein: CACDTIMGDTRPTDKLIF. The CDR3 bases are TGTGCCTGTGACACCATAATGGGGGATACGCGACCGACCGATAAACTCATCTTT.

This clone came up a few times. The chain couples TRDV2 to TRDJ1, with 10 bases that match TRDD3. V gave up 0 bases and J gave up 0 bases; unmatched junction bases: 15. CDR1 is GEAIGNYY, CDR2 EKD, per germline. The CDR3 runs to 20 residues. The CDR3 is CACDTVPERTGGLYTDKLIF. The CDR3 DNA reads TGTGCCTGTGACACCGTTCCCGAGAGGACTGGGGGATTATACACCGATAAACTCATCTTT.

There are a few counts of this clone. The chain uses TRDV2 and TRDJ1; D remains ambiguous. Germline loops: CDR1 GEAIGNYY, CDR2 EKD. CDR3 length equals 15 residues. V gave up 2 bases and J gave up 0 bases, with 12 bases separating them. Here the CDR3 reads CACDSIEDYTDKLIF. The CDR3, as DNA: TGTGCCTGTGACAGTATCGAGGATTACACCGATAAACTCATCTTT.

This clone was counted between two and nine times. This chain uses TRDV2 with TRDJ1; TRDD3 matches at 8 bases. The CDR3 runs to 15 residues. From germline, CDR1 is GEAIGNYY and CDR2 EKD. V shed 3 bases and J 1 base; nucleotides not matched to a gene: 6. CDR3 DNA sequence: TGTGCCTGTGACTCCGTACTGGGGGGCACCGATAAACTCATCTTT. Protein: CACDSVLGGTDKLIF.

The sample holds one count of this clone. J gene TRDJ3 was identified, but the V gene was not called; TRDD3 was called by the table and not checked on the DNA. The CDR3 loop spans 20 amino acids. CDR3 sequence reads: CACDSILGETISCDSRQMFF. CDR3 in DNA: TGCGCCTGTGACTCAATCCTGGGGGAGACTATCTCCTGTGACAGCCGCCAGATGTTTTTC.

The CDR3 nucleotides are TGTGCCTGTGACACAATCCCGACTGGGGGATACGTGCGGTCCGATAAACTCATCTTT. It is translated as CACDTIPTGGYVRSDKLIF. The chain uses TRDV2 and TRDJ1; TRDD3 aligns across 13 bases. The CDR3 consists of 19 residues. Germline V CDR1 and CDR2: GEAIGNYY, EKD. V trimming: 1 base; J trimming: 3 bases; junction bases outside the gene matches: 13.

On this clone: At one end, the junction sequence differs from germline, possibly due to a read error. The chain uses TRDV2 and TRDJ2, with 9 bases identical to TRDD3. Here the J gene came from matching the DNA to germline, since TCRdb omits it. Looked up from germline, CDR1 is GEAIGNYY and CDR2 is EKD. This CDR3 region has 20 residues. The CDR3 sequence: CACDPISSVRGDTNKAKLFF. In DNA form, the CDR3 reads TGTGCCTGTGACCCCATAAGTAGCGTACGGGGGGATACCAATAAAGCAAAACTCTTCTTT.

The V and J genes are TRDV1 and TRDJ1; 9 bases fit TRDD3. TCRdb carries no J gene annotation; the J gene was assigned here by matching the DNA with germline. V was clipped by 3 bases and J by 3 bases; unmatched bases: 26. The CDR3 loop spans 22 amino acids. Per the germline V gene, CDR1 is TSWWSYY and CDR2 is QGS. CDR3 nucleotides: TGTGCTCTTGGGGATGGCACCTTTCCTACCAACAAGGGGGGATACATCTCCGATAAACTCATCTTT. Translated, it gives CALGDGTFPTNKGGYISDKLIF.

Comments on this clone: A read error likely explains this, since a far larger clone differs by one base. This chain joins TRDV2 and TRDJ1; TRDD3 matches at 13 bases. The junction had 5 bases not matched to a gene; V was cut back by 2 bases and J by 0 bases. CDR3 length: 17 amino acids. In germline, CDR1 is GEAIGNYY, CDR2 EKD. CDR3 nucleotides: TGTGCCTGTGACATCCTACTGGGGGATACGCACACCGATAAACTCATCTTT. Translated: CACDILLGDTHTDKLIF.